A selection of T cell receptor beta chains follows, all from one sample in a study of shared clonotypes between healthy human individuals. Sequencing used immunoSEQ multiplex PCR; TCRdb keeps in-frame clones, though not all of them. This sample has fewer than 850,000 clones; approximately 75% occur once, and the top ten carry 1.8%. The sequenced sample was memory CD4+ T cells sorted from blood. These receptors all come from a woman younger than 45 in good health. The CDR3 runs from the conserved cysteine through the conserved F or W. The D gene is left open where the match is weak. Only some rows state a clone size, as once, few, many or a class for expanded clones.

once | TRBJ2-7 | . | TRBV10-2 | TGCGCCAGCAAGGGGGGAGGGGATCAATACGAGCAGTACTTC | CASKGGGDQYEQYF
. | TRBJ2-3 | . | TRBV11-2 | TGTGCCAGCAGCTTCGGGTACGATACGCAGTATTTT | CASSFGYDTQYF
few | TRBJ2-7 | . | TRBV27 | TGTGCCAGCAGTTTCCAGTATACCTCCTACGAGCAGTACTTC | CASSFQYTSYEQYF
. | TRBJ2-3 | TRBD2 | TRBV29-1 | TGCAGCGTTGATCGGCCGGGAGGGGGGTATACGCAGTATTTT | CSVDRPGGGYTQYF
. | TRBJ2-2 | . | TRBV28 | TGTGCCAGCAGATATAGGAACACTGACACCGGGGAGCTGTTTTTT | CASRYRNTDTGELFF
. | TRBJ1-1 | . | TRBV5-1 | TGCGCCAGCAGACGGTCGACAGACAACACTGAAGCTTTCTTT | CASRRSTDNTEAFF
. | TRBJ2-7 | TRBD2 | TRBV28 | TGTGCCAGCAGTTTGTGGGGGCTTGCGGGGGGCAGGTTAAACAACTCCTACGAGCAGTACTTC | CASSLWGLAGGRLNNSYEQYF
. | TRBJ2-2 | . | TRBV5-4 | TGTGCCAGCAGCTTAAGTTCTTCAGGGCCCGGGGAGCTGTTTTTT | CASSLSSSGPGELFF
. | TRBJ2-7 | . | TRBV7-9 | TGTGCCAGCAGCTTTCTCTACGAGCAGTACTTC | CASSFLYEQYF
. | TRBJ1-2 | . | TRBV7-9 | TGTGCCAGCAGCTGGGACGACTATGGCTACACCTTC | CASSWDDYGYTF
. | TRBJ2-7 | . | TRBV28 | TGTGCCAGCAGGAGGTCGGCGGCCTACGAGCAGTACTTC | CASRRSAAYEQYF
. | TRBJ2-7 | . | TRBV7-2 | TGTGCCAGCAGCTTTGGGGGCGCGGTACGCGAGCAGTACTTC | CASSFGGAVREQYF
once | TRBJ2-5 | TRBD1 | TRBV10-1 | TGCGCCAGCAGCCCAGGACAGGGTGAGACCCAGTACTTC | CASSPGQGETQYF
. | TRBJ2-7 | TRBD1 | TRBV23-1 | TGCGCCAGCCCCACAACCCCCGGGACAGGGGGACCCTACGAGCAGTACTTC | CASPTTPGTGGPYEQYF
. | TRBJ2-1 | TRBD1 | TRBV10-3 | TGTGCCATCAGCTCGGGACAGGGCAATGAGCAGTTCTTC | CAISSGQGNEQFF
. | TRBJ2-5 | . | TRBV18 | TGTGCCAGCTCGATCCACCCTGGTAAAGAGACCCAGTACTTC | CASSIHPGKETQYF
. | TRBJ2-7 | . | TRBV28 | TGTGCCAGCGGCGCAGGTCAGGGCCGCGAGCAGTACTTC | CASGAGQGREQYF
. | TRBJ2-5 | . | TRBV6-5 | TGTGCCAGCAGTTACGGACTACCAGAAGAGACCCAGTACTTC | CASSYGLPEETQYF
. | TRBJ2-7 | . | TRBV9 | TGTGCCAGCAGCGTAGCCCAGGGTACCAGCGAGCAGTACTTC | CASSVAQGTSEQYF
. | TRBJ2-3 | . | TRBV6-5 | TGTGCCAGCAGTAGAAGGGGGGGCACAGATACGCAGTATTTT | CASSRRGGTDTQYF
. | TRBJ2-7 | TRBD2 | TRBV27 | TGTGCCAGCAGCTCCCACCTAGTAGCGGGGAGGGCAGAGCAGTACTTC | CASSSHLVAGRAEQYF
. | TRBJ1-5 | TRBD1 | TRBV19 | TGTGCCAGTAGGACAGGGACGGGGAATCAGCCCCAGCATTTT | CASRTGTGNQPQHF
. | TRBJ1-2 | . | TRBV27 | TGTGCCAGCAGTTCCAACTTGCTAAACTATGGCTACACCTTC | CASSSNLLNYGYTF
. | TRBJ1-5 | . | TRBV19 | TGTGCCAGTAGTACACGGACGGGGCGGATGGTTAGCAATCAGCCCCAGCATTTT | CASSTRTGRMVSNQPQHF
. | TRBJ2-5 | TRBD2 | TRBV9 | TGTGCCAGCAGCGTAGGGGCGGGAGGGCCTGAGACCCAGTACTTC | CASSVGAGGPETQYF
. | TRBJ1-5 | . | TRBV28 | TGTGCCAGCAGTTTATTTCCCCGGGACATGAATCAGCCCCAGCATTTT | CASSLFPRDMNQPQHF
few | TRBJ2-3 | TRBD1 | TRBV13 | TGTGCCAGCAGCACAGGACAGGGGCTAAGCACAGATACGCAGTATTTT | CASSTGQGLSTDTQYF
. | TRBJ2-7 | . | TRBV19 | TGTGCCAGTAGTATAGGACAGATCTCCTACGAGCAGTACTTC | CASSIGQISYEQYF
. | TRBJ2-2 | TRBD1 | TRBV5-1 | TGCGCCAGCAGCTTGGGGACAGGGGGGACCGGGGAGCTGTTTTTT | CASSLGTGGTGELFF
. | TRBJ2-3 | . | TRBV5-1 | TGCGCCAGCAGCTTGGATCCCCAGGGCACAGATACGCAGTATTTT | CASSLDPQGTDTQYF
. | TRBJ1-1 | . | TRBV6-5 | TGTGCCAGCAGTTACGAACAGGGTAACACTGAAGCTTTCTTT | CASSYEQGNTEAFF
. | TRBJ1-1 | TRBD1 | TRBV19 | TGTGCCAGTAGTTCCCTTCCGGGACAGGGGCGGACTGAAGCTTTCTTT | CASSSLPGQGRTEAFF